This record looks at one T cell receptor beta chain sequence and its context. Drawing of peripheral blood yielded about 9.6 milliliters from each donor. Whenever a sample was processed, at least 6 million PBMCs were isolated. This CDR3 has 14 residues. After removal of 6 bases from V and 0 bases from J, the junction contained 6 bases not matched to a gene. Germline assignment: CDR1 DFQATT and CDR2 SNEGSKA (reference sequence). PCR was performed a second time for about 7 to 11 cycles using a sample-barcoded 5' primer and a J-beta primer mix. Tagging of each cDNA molecule was performed by a template-switch adaptor with 12 random nucleotides. TCRdb analysed the 5' RACE reads with MiXCR anew, one entry per CDR3 protein. The sample records hundreds of thousands of distinct CDR3 sequences, 45% to 50% being singletons. The sample belongs to a study of blood T cells in healthy people across ages.

This clonotype was sampled from a woman in her sixties or seventies in good health. The chain is built from TRBV20-1 and TRBJ2-5, with 8 bases identical to TRBD2. What was sequenced was blood. CDR3 sequence: CSARLARYQETQYF. Written as DNA, the CDR3 is TGCAGTGCCCGACTAGCGAGGTACCAAGAGACCCAGTACTTC.